This TCR beta chain was obtained from a study of PD-1 blockade in mismatch repair-deficient tumors. The data were produced by immunoSEQ multiplex PCR, yet TCRdb's version contains in-frame clones alone and is incomplete. The sample shows around 39,000 clones, approximately 88% of them seen only once. Germline loops: CDR1 MNHNY, CDR2 SVGAGI (reference sequence). The CDR3 is 14 amino acids. Trimming pared 1 base from V and 6 bases from J, leaving 12 bases between. The sequenced sample was PBMCs, obtained approximately 9 months after starting pembrolizumab. The receptor's source is an adult with mismatch repair-deficient cancer. The chain employs TRBV6-6 and TRBJ1-2; a possible D gene is TRBD1 (5 bases). This chain's CDR3 is CASSYLDSSNGYTF. CDR3 nucleotide sequence: TGTGCCAGCAGTTACTTAGACAGCTCCAATGGCTACACCTTC.